What follows are 29 T cell receptor beta chains derived from one specimen sequenced in a study of blood T cell repertoires in COVID-19. Clones were read by immunoSEQ multiplex PCR, and TCRdb kept only the in-frame ones, dropping some. The sample carries about 260,000 clones, around 90% recorded once. Sequenced input: peripheral blood. These receptors all come from a human donor in a cohort sampled during active COVID-19.

This rearrangement joins TRBV19 to TRBJ1-5; a possible D gene is TRBD1 (6 bases). This CDR3 spans 17 amino acids. V was shortened by 2 bases and J by 7 bases, with 21 bases between the two germline ends. Germline CDR1 is LNHDA and CDR2 is SQIVND (reference sequence). The CDR3 DNA reads TGTGCCAGTAGTATAATCTCAGGGGCAGGGAGGGTCCAGCCCCAGCATTTT. It codes for CASSIISGAGRVQPQHF.

The chain uses TRBV12-2 and TRBJ1-2. TRBV12-2 is designated a pseudogene. The CDR3 is made up of 14 amino acids. The CDR3 DNA reads TGTGCAAGTCGCTTAGCGTTATTGGAGTGTGGCTACACCTTC. This gives the protein CASRLALLECGYTF.

In its sample, this clone was seen once. V usage is TRBV27 and J usage is TRBJ1-5; weak D call: TRBD1 (6 bases). This CDR3 has 15 amino acids. Germline-derived CDR1 and CDR2 are MNHEY and SMNVEV (reference sequence). V was clipped by 3 bases and J by 4 bases, with 13 bases between them. The CDR3 loop is CASSFGGAPNQPQHF. As DNA, the CDR3 is TGTGCCAGCAGTTTCGGGGGGGCTCCTAATCAGCCCCAGCATTTT.

The chain joins TRBV19 to TRBJ1-1; possible D gene TRBD1, 6 bases. Germline-derived CDR1 and CDR2 are LNHDA and SQIVND (reference sequence). V was clipped by 9 bases and J by 5 bases, with 28 bases between them. The CDR3 has 17 amino acids. CDR3 region: CASRSGGVRGGRTEAFF. As DNA, the CDR3 is TGTGCCAGCCGGTCGGGAGGCGTGAGAGGGGGGAGAACTGAAGCTTTCTTT.

V and J are TRBV2 and TRBJ2-7; D ambiguous. This CDR3 comprises 17 residues. V lost 5 bases and J lost 2, with 22 bases in between. Germline V gene data show CDR1 as SNHLY and CDR2 as FYNNEI. CDR3 sequence (DNA): TGTGCCAGCAGTCCTGTAATAACCGTGACTTCAGCCTACGAGCAGTACTTC. Translated, it gives CASSPVITVTSAYEQYF. The full variable domain, rest sourced from reference TRBV2 and TRBJ2-7, is EPEVTQTPSHQVTQMGQEVILRCVPISNHLYFYWYRQILGQKVEFLVSFYNNEISEKSEIFDDQFSVERPDGSNFTLKIRSTKLEDSAMYFCASSPVITVTSAYEQYFGPGTRLTVT.

There are a few counts of this clone. The rearrangement joins TRBV5-6 to TRBJ2-3; no firm D call. CDR3 length equals 13 residues. The germline V gene encodes CDR1 SGHDT and CDR2 YYEEEE. Trimming removed 0 bases from V and 3 bases from J, with 5 bases in between. For the CDR3, the DNA is TGTGCCAGCAGCTTGGTCGGGACAGATACGCAGTATTTT. Encoded protein: CASSLVGTDTQYF.

The rearrangement uses TRBV7-2 and TRBJ1-2; 8 nucleotides align to TRBD1. Germline CDR1 is SGHTA and CDR2 is FQGNSA. The CDR3 is 13 amino acids. V shed 3 bases, J shed 7 bases, and the junction held 4 bases outside the gene matches. The CDR3, as DNA: TGTGCCAGCAGCTTGCAGGGGGCTAGTGGCTACACCTTC. It is translated as CASSLQGASGYTF.

The chain couples TRBV7-2 to TRBJ1-5; 9 bases match TRBD1. The germline gives CDR1 SGHTA, CDR2 FQGNSA. Trimming removed 0 bases from V and 12 bases from J; junction bases left unmatched: 9. The CDR3 covers 15 residues. The CDR3 spells CASSLATTLGQGQHF. The CDR3 nucleotides are TGTGCCAGCAGCTTAGCGACGACACTGGGACAGGGCCAGCATTTT.

CDR3 protein: CASSSGRDTGELFF. The CDR3 DNA is TGTGCCAGCAGTAGCGGGAGGGACACCGGGGAGCTGTTTTTT. This sequence joins TRBV6-4 and TRBJ2-2, with 10 bases that match TRBD2. This CDR3 spans 14 amino acids. Trimming took 5 bases from V and 3 from J; bases not matched to a gene: 0. CDR1 is MRHNA, CDR2 SNTAGT, per germline.

The chain has TRBV3-1 (or the pseudogene TRBV3-2) and TRBJ1-5; D is unclear. The length of the CDR3 is 13 residues. Germline loops: CDR1 LGHDT, CDR2 YNNKEL (reference sequence). The V and J ends lost 1 base and 4 bases respectively, with 5 bases between them. The CDR3 spells CASSQGANQPQHF. The CDR3 DNA sequence: TGTGCCAGCAGCCAAGGGGCGAATCAGCCCCAGCATTTT.

This clone was seen a single time. V gene TRBV6-5 combines with J gene TRBJ1-2, with a possible D match to TRBD1 (5 bases). This CDR3 comprises 12 residues. V was clipped by 4 bases and J by 6 bases, with 9 bases between them. Germline-derived CDR1 and CDR2 are MNHEY and SVGAGI. The CDR3: CASSSGGDGYTF. The CDR3 DNA sequence: TGTGCCAGCAGTTCTGGGGGGGATGGCTACACCTTC.

The rearrangement uses TRBV5-4 and TRBJ1-2, with D possibly matching TRBD1 (6 bases). Trimming pared 4 bases from V and 2 bases from J, leaving 12 bases between. CDR3 length equals 14 residues. Germline CDR1 is SGHNT and CDR2 is YYREEE (reference sequence). The CDR3 DNA is TGTGCCAGCAGCCGGGACACAGGGAACTATGGCTACACCTTC. It encodes CASSRDTGNYGYTF.

The sample holds a few counts of this clone. This chain joins TRBV9 and TRBJ1-2; 8 bases are shared with TRBD1. This CDR3 contains 13 residues. V trimming: 0 bases; J trimming: 8 bases; junction bases outside the gene matches: 3. Germline loops: CDR1 SGDLS, CDR2 YYNGEE. This CDR3 reads CASSVDRGSGYTF. The CDR3 DNA follows: TGTGCCAGCAGCGTAGACAGGGGGAGCGGCTACACCTTC.

This clone has just one count. This chain joins TRBV5-4 and TRBJ1-5; possibly TRBD1 for D (5 bases). Trimming removed 3 bases at V and 6 bases at J, with 22 bases between. The CDR3 is made up of 17 amino acids. Germline loops: CDR1 SGHNT, CDR2 YYREEE (reference sequence). The DNA for the CDR3 is TGTGCCAGCAGCTCGTGGCAGGGTGGCGGTATGGTTCAGCCCCAGCATTTT. Translation: CASSSWQGGGMVQPQHF.

The gene calls are TRBV7-2 and TRBJ1-6, with 8 bases lining up with TRBD1. The V gene's germline CDR1 is SGHTA and CDR2 FQGNSA. The CDR3 is 13 amino acids. With V trimmed by 5 bases and J by 16 bases, 10 bases remained unmatched. CDR3 region: CASSRDWDRLLHF. The CDR3 coding sequence is TGTGCCAGCAGCCGGGACTGGGACAGGTTGCTCCACTTT. Supplemented by reference TRBV7-2 and TRBJ1-6, the full variable domain reads GAGVSQSPSNKVTEKGKDVELRCDPISGHTALYWYRQSLGQGLEFLIYFQGNSAPDKSGLPSDRFSAERTGGSVSTLTIQRTQQEDSAVYLCASSRDWDRLLHFGNGTRLTVT.

The rearrangement links TRBV7-9 to TRBJ1-5, with D possibly being TRBD1 (6 bases). Trimming left V 6 bases short and J 2 bases short, with 11 bases between. The germline CDR1 and CDR2 sequences are SEHNR and FQNEAQ (reference sequence). The CDR3 loop spans 14 amino acids. The CDR3 DNA follows: TGTGCCAGCAGTCCGGGGGGCGGCAATCAGCCCCAGCATTTT. This sequence encodes CASSPGGGNQPQHF.

V and J are TRBV7-9 and TRBJ2-2; possibly TRBD2 for D (5 bases). CDR1 is SEHNR, CDR2 FQNEAQ, per germline (reference sequence). Trimming shortened V by 5 bases and J by 7 bases, and 8 bases separated the two germline ends. The CDR3 covers 12 residues. CDR3 amino acids: CASSPRVGELFF. In nucleotides, the CDR3 is TGTGCCAGCAGCCCGCGGGTCGGGGAGCTGTTTTTT.

In this sample, this clone turned up a few times. The chain employs TRBV7-2 and TRBJ1-1, with 8 bases matching TRBD1. CDR1 is SGHTA, CDR2 FQGNSA, per germline. CDR3 length: 12 residues. Trimming at V came to 6 bases and at J to 10 bases, leaving 7 bases not matched to a gene. In DNA form, the CDR3 reads TGTGCCAGCAGTAGTCAGGGGGCGCGAGCTTTCTTT. Amino acid sequence: CASSSQGARAFF.

V usage is TRBV30 and J usage is TRBJ2-7, with TRBD1 matching over 10 bases. The germline gives CDR1 GTSNPN, CDR2 SVGIG (reference sequence). The CDR3 is made up of 14 amino acids. The V and J ends lost 5 bases and 4 bases, in that order; junction bases with no gene match: 8. CDR3 nucleotides: TGTGCCTGGGATGGACAGGGGGACCTATACGAGCAGTACTTC. It codes for CAWDGQGDLYEQYF.

The V gene is TRBV19, the J gene TRBJ1-1; D is perhaps TRBD1 (5 bases). V was clipped by 4 bases and J by 1 base, with 16 bases between them. From germline, CDR1 is LNHDA and CDR2 SQIVND (reference sequence). The length of the CDR3 is 16 residues. This chain's CDR3 is CASSTERGRSNTEAFF. CDR3 nucleotide sequence: TGTGCCAGTAGTACAGAAAGGGGCCGGTCGAACACTGAAGCTTTCTTT.

This rearrangement joins TRBV23-1 to TRBJ1-4; D is possibly TRBD1 (5 bases). TRBV23-1 is known as an ORF, though its function is uncertain. This CDR3 is built from 15 residues. Trimming left V 6 bases short and J 8 bases short, with 19 bases between. CDR3: CASSPTRGEREKLFF. The CDR3 coding sequence is TGCGCCAGCAGCCCGACCCGGGGGGAGAGGGAAAAACTGTTTTTT.

Only one count was recorded for this clone. The chain is built from TRBV5-1 and TRBJ2-7, with TRBD2 matching over 15 bases. Trimming cost V 4 bases and J 6 bases; bases outside gene matches: 11. Germline CDR1 is SGHRS and CDR2 is YFSETQ. This CDR3 is 17 amino acids long. Here the CDR3 DNA reads TGCGCCAGCAGCCGCGTTGCGGGGGGACTAGCGGGAGGCGAGCAGTACTTC. It encodes CASSRVAGGLAGGEQYF.

In DNA, the CDR3 is TGTGCCTGGAGTGCGGGGACAGCGGGGGTATGGCCCCACTTT. It is translated as CAWSAGTAGVWPHF. This chain joins TRBV30 and TRBJ1-6; 7 nucleotides match TRBD1. With 1 base clipped from V and 18 bases from J, the junction kept 15 bases outside the gene matches. The CDR3 is made up of 14 amino acids. CDR1 is GTSNPN and CDR2 is SVGIG in the germline V gene (reference sequence).

The chain is built from TRBV27 and TRBJ2-7; 9 bases line up with TRBD1. This CDR3 is 17 amino acids long. The V gene's germline CDR1 is MNHEY and CDR2 SMNVEV (reference sequence). Trimming cost V 5 bases and J 0 bases; bases outside gene matches: 11. The CDR3 loop is CASSPSRTGESSYEQYF. CDR3 DNA sequence: TGTGCCAGCAGTCCCTCCCGGACAGGGGAAAGCTCCTACGAGCAGTACTTC.

The gene calls are TRBV18 and TRBJ1-1; 8 bases are shared with TRBD1. Germline assignment: CDR1 KGHSH and CDR2 LQKENI. Trimming cost V 0 bases and J 6 bases; bases outside gene matches: 6. This CDR3 is 15 amino acids long. Here the CDR3 DNA reads TGTGCCAGCTCACCACCAACAGGGGGAAGCTCTGAAGCTTTCTTT. Translated: CASSPPTGGSSEAFF.

This clone has a single count. This chain connects TRBV19 to TRBJ2-3; tentatively, D is TRBD1 (6 bases). The V and J ends lost 4 bases and 2 bases respectively, with 16 bases between them. Germline CDR1 LNHDA, CDR2 SQIVND (reference sequence). The CDR3 runs 16 residues. Here the CDR3 DNA reads TGTGCCAGTAGTACAGGGTATGGGGGCAACACAGATACGCAGTATTTT. Amino acids: CASSTGYGGNTDTQYF.

This chain links TRBV5-5 with TRBJ2-3; 7 bases line up with TRBD1. This CDR3 has 13 amino acids. The J segment lost 6 bases and the V segment lost 4 bases, leaving 5 bases of the junction unmatched. Germline V CDR1 and CDR2: SGHKS, YYEKEE (reference sequence). In nucleotides, the CDR3 is TGTGCCAGCAGCACAGGACAGGCTGATACGCAGTATTTT. Protein sequence: CASSTGQADTQYF. Combining the CDR3 with reference TRBV5-5 and TRBJ2-3 gives the whole variable domain DAGVTQSPTHLIKTRGQQVTLRCSPISGHKSVSWYQQVLGQGPQFIFQYYEKEERGRGNFPDRFSARQFPNYSSELNVNALLLGDSALYLCASSTGQADTQYFGPGTRLTVL.

The CDR3 protein is CASSRQFSGANVLTF. Here the CDR3 DNA reads TGTGCCAGCAGTAGACAGTTCTCTGGGGCCAACGTCCTGACTTTC. The gene calls are TRBV28 and TRBJ2-6, with D maybe TRBD1 (5 bases). This CDR3 has 15 amino acids. Trimming pared 5 bases from V and 0 bases from J, leaving 8 bases between. Germline V lookup: CDR1 MDHEN, CDR2 SYDVKM.

CDR3 sequence (DNA): TGTGCCAGCAGCGGAGGACCGAACACTGAAGCTTTCTTT. It yields the protein CASSGGPNTEAFF. This chain links TRBV5-4 with TRBJ1-1, with D hard to call. The ends were cut back, 4 bases at V and 1 base at J, with 8 bases in the middle. The CDR3 extends over 13 amino acids. Germline-derived CDR1 and CDR2 are SGHNT and YYREEE (reference sequence).